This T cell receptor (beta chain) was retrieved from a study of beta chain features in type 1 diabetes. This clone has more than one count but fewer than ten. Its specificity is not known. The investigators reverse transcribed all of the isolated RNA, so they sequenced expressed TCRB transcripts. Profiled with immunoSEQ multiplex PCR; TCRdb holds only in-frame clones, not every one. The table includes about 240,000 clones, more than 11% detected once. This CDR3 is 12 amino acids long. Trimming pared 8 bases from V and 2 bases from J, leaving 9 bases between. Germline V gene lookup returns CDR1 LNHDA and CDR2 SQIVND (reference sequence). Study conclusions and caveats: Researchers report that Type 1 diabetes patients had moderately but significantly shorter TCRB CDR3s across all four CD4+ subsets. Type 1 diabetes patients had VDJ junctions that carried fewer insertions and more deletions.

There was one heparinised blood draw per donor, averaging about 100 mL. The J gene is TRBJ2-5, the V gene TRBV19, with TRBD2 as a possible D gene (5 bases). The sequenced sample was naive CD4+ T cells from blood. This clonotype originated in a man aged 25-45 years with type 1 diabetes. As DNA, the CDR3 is TGTGCCAGTGGCGGGCCACAAGAGACCCAGTACTTC. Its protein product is CASGGPQETQYF.